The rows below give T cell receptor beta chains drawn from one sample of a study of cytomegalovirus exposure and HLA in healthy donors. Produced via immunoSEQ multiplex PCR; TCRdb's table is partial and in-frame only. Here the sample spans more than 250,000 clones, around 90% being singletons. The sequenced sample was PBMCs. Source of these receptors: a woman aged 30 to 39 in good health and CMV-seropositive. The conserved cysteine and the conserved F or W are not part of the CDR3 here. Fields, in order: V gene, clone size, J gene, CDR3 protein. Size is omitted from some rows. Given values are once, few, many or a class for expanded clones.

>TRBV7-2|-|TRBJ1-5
ASSSDRLRNQPQH
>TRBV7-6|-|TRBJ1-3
ASSGGQGEGNTIY
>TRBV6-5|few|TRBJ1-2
ASSPGTHYGYT
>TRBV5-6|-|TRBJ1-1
ASSVLGVNTEAF
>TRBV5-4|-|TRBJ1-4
ASSLESTGVEKLF
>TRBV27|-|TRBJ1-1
ASSFGRGYTEAF
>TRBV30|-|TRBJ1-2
ALLSGTDNYGYT
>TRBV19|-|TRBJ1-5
ASSWGPNQPQH
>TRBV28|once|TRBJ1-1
AVVNTEAF
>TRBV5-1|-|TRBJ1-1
ASSLNPRDRSNTEAF
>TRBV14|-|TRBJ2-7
ASSQVRTSARKSYEQY
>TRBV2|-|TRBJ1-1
ASSERLNTEAF
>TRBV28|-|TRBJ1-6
ASSFSDRAPSALH
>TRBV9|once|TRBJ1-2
ASSLGLRADYGYT
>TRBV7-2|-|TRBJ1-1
ASSLVGQNTEAF
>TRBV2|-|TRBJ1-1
ASREDRLGTEAF
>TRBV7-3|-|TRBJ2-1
ASSPRTLAGGHNEQF
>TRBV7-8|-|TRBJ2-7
ASSVRLGLAGGTSYEQY
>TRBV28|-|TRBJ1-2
ASNRNRRGRVSGYT
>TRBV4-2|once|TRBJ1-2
ASSQEPGQSSYNYGYT
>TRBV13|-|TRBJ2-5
ASSPILAGDQETQY
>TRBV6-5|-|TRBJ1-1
ASSYLGRVNTEAF
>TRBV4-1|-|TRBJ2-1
ASSQEVSSQVGEQF
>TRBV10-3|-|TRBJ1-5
AISAEGTAGQPQH
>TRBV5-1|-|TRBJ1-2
ASSFRQTGDYGYT
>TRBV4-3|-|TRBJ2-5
ASSPGIQETQY
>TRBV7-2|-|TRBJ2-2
ASSSANTGELF
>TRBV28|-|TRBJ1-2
ASTVGSIYGYT
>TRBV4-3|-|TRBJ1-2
ASSQAVGEPRGYT
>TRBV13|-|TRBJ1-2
ASSIPGGGVNYGYT
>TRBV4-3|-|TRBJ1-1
ASSLQGSMAEAF
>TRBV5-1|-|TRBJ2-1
ASSLSPTSGIYNEQF
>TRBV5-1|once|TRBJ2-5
ASRSFPGTSVQETQY
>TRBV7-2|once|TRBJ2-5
ASSFGGGGQTQY
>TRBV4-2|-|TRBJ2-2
ASSQYGFNTGELF
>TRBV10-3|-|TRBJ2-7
AISDAVFMGLAGQTAYEQY
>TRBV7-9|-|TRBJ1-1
ASSASRDITEAF
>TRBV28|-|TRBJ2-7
ASRVGKSSYEQY
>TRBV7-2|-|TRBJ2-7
ASSDRIQGPRGYEQY
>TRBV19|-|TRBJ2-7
ASSIGLGGSSYEQY
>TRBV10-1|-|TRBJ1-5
ASSDRTGGLDSNQPQH
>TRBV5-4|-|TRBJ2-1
ASSLATDYNEQF
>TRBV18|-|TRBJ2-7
ASSPKSSGQIGVFD
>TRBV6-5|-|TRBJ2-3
ASRRREVDTQY
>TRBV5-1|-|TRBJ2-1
ASSQIQGRLAVEQF
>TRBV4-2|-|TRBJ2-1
ASSQAGGLAGGSEQF
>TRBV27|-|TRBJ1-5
ASSLETGGVYDLNQPQH
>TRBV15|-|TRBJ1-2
ATRKTGDTYGYT